A selection of T cell receptor beta chains follows, all from one sample in a study of vaccination effects on CD4 cells after COVID-19. Assay: immunoSEQ multiplex PCR; the TCRdb copy retains only in-frame clones and omits some. The sample holds 14,000 or so clones, roughly 78% seen once. The antigens these receptors bind are not known. This specimen was CD4+ T cells from PBMCs cultured with HCoV-NL63 spike peptides, taken after COVID-19 vaccination. Source of these receptors: a human donor who had a prior SARS-CoV-2 infection. Each CDR3 is given with its conserved first and last residue. Each record gives: clone size, J gene, D gene, V gene, CDR3 DNA, CDR3 protein. A D gene is named only where the DNA matches it firmly. Size values are once, few and many counts, or a class for expanded clones, and some rows have none.

clone_size: .
j_call: TRBJ2-7
d_call: TRBD2
v_call: TRBV11-3
cdr3_nt: TGTGCCAGCAGCTTAGGGACCGGGAGGGCCGACGAGCAGTACTTC
cdr3_aa: CASSLGTGRADEQYF

clone_size: .
j_call: TRBJ2-5
d_call: .
v_call: TRBV10-2
cdr3_nt: TGCGCCAGTTTTAGGGGACCGTATCAAGAGACCCAGTACTTC
cdr3_aa: CASFRGPYQETQYF

clone_size: .
j_call: TRBJ2-2
d_call: TRBD1
v_call: TRBV7-9
cdr3_nt: TGTGCCAGCAGCCCACGGACAGGCTCTGGGACCGGGGAGCTGTTTTTT
cdr3_aa: CASSPRTGSGTGELFF

clone_size: .
j_call: TRBJ2-7
d_call: .
v_call: TRBV3-1/TRBV3-2
cdr3_nt: TGTGCCAGCAGCCAGTTTTACGAGCAGTACTTC
cdr3_aa: CASSQFYEQYF

clone_size: .
j_call: TRBJ1-6
d_call: .
v_call: TRBV6-1
cdr3_nt: TGTGCCAGCAGTGACGGACCGGACCCTGTAAATTCACCCCTCCACTTT
cdr3_aa: CASSDGPDPVNSPLHF

clone_size: .
j_call: TRBJ1-5
d_call: TRBD1
v_call: TRBV27
cdr3_nt: TGTGCCAGCAGTCCGGGACAGCTAAAGTGGAATCAGCCCCAGCATTTT
cdr3_aa: CASSPGQLKWNQPQHF

clone_size: .
j_call: TRBJ2-5
d_call: .
v_call: TRBV5-1
cdr3_nt: TGCGCCAGCAGCTTGGGAGGGCTAGGGGGACAAGAGACCCAGTACTTC
cdr3_aa: CASSLGGLGGQETQYF

clone_size: few
j_call: TRBJ1-3
d_call: .
v_call: TRBV5-1
cdr3_nt: TGCGCCAGCAGCGTAGGAGGAGGCGGGTTTGACACCATATATTTT
cdr3_aa: CASSVGGGGFDTIYF

clone_size: .
j_call: TRBJ2-5
d_call: TRBD1
v_call: TRBV7-3
cdr3_nt: TGTGCCAGCAGCCGGGGACAGGGGTACCAAGAGACCCAGTACTTC
cdr3_aa: CASSRGQGYQETQYF

clone_size: .
j_call: TRBJ1-1
d_call: .
v_call: TRBV9
cdr3_nt: TGTGCCAGCAGCGTAGGCAATATGGGGGACGCTGAAGCTTTCTTT
cdr3_aa: CASSVGNMGDAEAFF

clone_size: .
j_call: TRBJ2-7
d_call: .
v_call: TRBV27
cdr3_nt: TGTGCCAGCAGTTTAAATACAGACTCCTACGAGCAGTACTTC
cdr3_aa: CASSLNTDSYEQYF

clone_size: .
j_call: TRBJ2-7
d_call: TRBD2
v_call: TRBV6-5
cdr3_nt: TGTGCCAGCAGTTACGGGGGGGTCCCCTACGAGCAGTACTTC
cdr3_aa: CASSYGGVPYEQYF

clone_size: .
j_call: TRBJ2-4
d_call: TRBD1
v_call: TRBV5-4
cdr3_nt: TGTGCCAGCAGCTCCAGGGGGAGAGCCAAAAACATTCAGTACTTC
cdr3_aa: CASSSRGRAKNIQYF

clone_size: .
j_call: TRBJ2-7
d_call: .
v_call: TRBV6-5
cdr3_nt: TGTGCCAGCAGTTACTCCAGTCAGGAACCCTACGAGCAGTACTTC
cdr3_aa: CASSYSSQEPYEQYF

clone_size: few
j_call: TRBJ2-3
d_call: TRBD2
v_call: TRBV5-1
cdr3_nt: TGCGCCAGCGGATTGCTGGGACTAGCGGGGGGAACAGATACGCAGTATTTT
cdr3_aa: CASGLLGLAGGTDTQYF

clone_size: .
j_call: TRBJ2-1
d_call: TRBD1
v_call: TRBV12-5
cdr3_nt: TGTGCTAGTGGGTGGCAGGGGGCGGAAAATGAGCAGTTCTTC
cdr3_aa: CASGWQGAENEQFF

clone_size: .
j_call: TRBJ2-7
d_call: TRBD2
v_call: TRBV11-2
cdr3_nt: TGTGCCAGCAGCTTCCAGGGACTAGCGGAGGACTTC
cdr3_aa: CASSFQGLAEDF

clone_size: few
j_call: TRBJ2-7
d_call: TRBD2
v_call: TRBV4-1
cdr3_nt: TGCGCCAGCAGCCAAGGCCAATCAGGGACTAGCGGGGACTACGAGCAGTACTTC
cdr3_aa: CASSQGQSGTSGDYEQYF

clone_size: .
j_call: TRBJ2-2
d_call: .
v_call: TRBV11-2
cdr3_nt: TGTGCAACAGCAGCTCTAGGTGGGACAATAGACACCGGGGAGCTGTTTTTT
cdr3_aa: CATAALGGTIDTGELFF

clone_size: .
j_call: TRBJ2-1
d_call: TRBD2
v_call: TRBV18
cdr3_nt: TGTGCCAGCTCACCACCGGTCTTAGCGGGAGGTAATGAGCAGTTCTTC
cdr3_aa: CASSPPVLAGGNEQFF

clone_size: few
j_call: TRBJ1-4
d_call: TRBD1
v_call: TRBV6-5
cdr3_nt: TGTGCCAGCAGTCCCTGGGACAGGACTAATGAAAAACTGTTTTTT
cdr3_aa: CASSPWDRTNEKLFF

clone_size: .
j_call: TRBJ2-3
d_call: .
v_call: TRBV24-1
cdr3_nt: TGTGCCACCAGTGATTCTACGGGGACGGGGACCACAGATACGCAGTATTTT
cdr3_aa: CATSDSTGTGTTDTQYF

clone_size: .
j_call: TRBJ1-6
d_call: TRBD1
v_call: TRBV9
cdr3_nt: TGTGCCAGCAGCACGACAGGGGACAATTCACCCCTCCACTTT
cdr3_aa: CASSTTGDNSPLHF

clone_size: .
j_call: TRBJ2-7
d_call: .
v_call: TRBV2
cdr3_nt: TGTGCCAGCAGTGAAACAGTCTACGAGCAGTACTTC
cdr3_aa: CASSETVYEQYF

clone_size: once
j_call: TRBJ1-1
d_call: .
v_call: TRBV19
cdr3_nt: TGTGCTTCCCGGGCCCTAGGAAGCACTGAAGCTTTCTTT
cdr3_aa: CASRALGSTEAFF

clone_size: .
j_call: TRBJ2-3
d_call: TRBD2
v_call: TRBV9
cdr3_nt: TGTGCCAGCAGCGCGAGCGGACTAGCGGGAGGGGAGGGTGGCACAGATACGCAGTATTTT
cdr3_aa: CASSASGLAGGEGGTDTQYF

clone_size: .
j_call: TRBJ2-5
d_call: .
v_call: TRBV5-1
cdr3_nt: TGCGCCAGCAGCTTGGACTCCCCCCCTGAGACCCAGTACTTC
cdr3_aa: CASSLDSPPETQYF

clone_size: .
j_call: TRBJ2-5
d_call: .
v_call: TRBV30
cdr3_nt: TGTGCCTGGAGTGTAAAGGGCGGGCAAGAGACCCAGTACTTC
cdr3_aa: CAWSVKGGQETQYF

clone_size: .
j_call: TRBJ2-2
d_call: .
v_call: TRBV5-4
cdr3_nt: TGTGCCAGCAGCCCGGGGGGCTTGGCCACCGGGGAGCTGTTTTTT
cdr3_aa: CASSPGGLATGELFF

clone_size: .
j_call: TRBJ2-7
d_call: TRBD2
v_call: TRBV5-5
cdr3_nt: TGTGCCAGCAGCCGCGAGCGGGAGGGTGGCGAGCAGTACTTC
cdr3_aa: CASSREREGGEQYF

clone_size: .
j_call: TRBJ2-7
d_call: .
v_call: TRBV6-5
cdr3_nt: TGTGCCAGCATTACCACAGGGGGGGCCTACGAGCAGTACTTC
cdr3_aa: CASITTGGAYEQYF

clone_size: .
j_call: TRBJ2-2
d_call: TRBD1
v_call: TRBV18
cdr3_nt: TGTGCCAGCTCACGCCCGGGACAGGGGGCCACCGGGGAGCTGTTTTTT
cdr3_aa: CASSRPGQGATGELFF

clone_size: .
j_call: TRBJ1-5
d_call: .
v_call: TRBV19
cdr3_nt: TGTGCCAGTAGTATCCGACGGGGTGAGCAGCCCCAGCATTTT
cdr3_aa: CASSIRRGEQPQHF

clone_size: .
j_call: TRBJ1-2
d_call: .
v_call: TRBV7-6
cdr3_nt: TGTGCCAGCAGCTTAGGTGGGGGCCCCAACTATGGCTACACCTTC
cdr3_aa: CASSLGGGPNYGYTF

clone_size: .
j_call: TRBJ1-2
d_call: .
v_call: TRBV4-2
cdr3_nt: TGTGCCAGCAGCCAAGATCGGGGGGCCTATGGCTACACCTTC
cdr3_aa: CASSQDRGAYGYTF

clone_size: .
j_call: TRBJ1-1
d_call: TRBD1
v_call: TRBV6-5
cdr3_nt: TGTGCCAGCAGTTACTCTCCGGACAGGGCCACTGAAGCTTTCTTT
cdr3_aa: CASSYSPDRATEAFF

clone_size: .
j_call: TRBJ2-5
d_call: .
v_call: TRBV18
cdr3_nt: TGTGCCAGCTCACCACCATACGTGACGGAGACCCAGTACTTC
cdr3_aa: CASSPPYVTETQYF

clone_size: .
j_call: TRBJ2-7
d_call: TRBD2
v_call: TRBV20-1
cdr3_nt: TGCAGTGCTAGTTCCGGATCGCTAGCGGGGACCTACGAGCAGTACTTC
cdr3_aa: CSASSGSLAGTYEQYF

clone_size: .
j_call: TRBJ1-2
d_call: TRBD1
v_call: TRBV2
cdr3_nt: TGTGCCAGCTCCAGGGACAGGGTTTATGGTGGCTACACCTTC
cdr3_aa: CASSRDRVYGGYTF

clone_size: .
j_call: TRBJ2-7
d_call: .
v_call: TRBV7-2
cdr3_nt: TGTGCCAGCAGCGCAGACACGGACCTAGACGAGCAGTACTTC
cdr3_aa: CASSADTDLDEQYF

clone_size: once
j_call: TRBJ1-5
d_call: TRBD1
v_call: TRBV3-1/TRBV3-2
cdr3_nt: TGTGCCAGCAGCCTAAGAGGACAGGGGGATCAGCCCCAGCATTTT
cdr3_aa: CASSLRGQGDQPQHF

clone_size: .
j_call: TRBJ2-5
d_call: TRBD2
v_call: TRBV4-1
cdr3_nt: TGCGCCAGCAGCCCGGGGACTAGCGGCGGGACCCAGTACTTC
cdr3_aa: CASSPGTSGGTQYF

clone_size: .
j_call: TRBJ2-2
d_call: .
v_call: TRBV9
cdr3_nt: TGTGCCAGCAGCGTACGTTTGGATTCCGGGGAGCTGTTTTTT
cdr3_aa: CASSVRLDSGELFF

clone_size: .
j_call: TRBJ1-5
d_call: TRBD1
v_call: TRBV30
cdr3_nt: TGTGCCTGGGCCGACAGGGTAGATCAGCCCCAGCATTTT
cdr3_aa: CAWADRVDQPQHF

clone_size: .
j_call: TRBJ2-1
d_call: TRBD2
v_call: TRBV7-2
cdr3_nt: TGTGCCAGCAGCTTAAGACTAGCGGGGGGGCCTGAGCAGTTCTTC
cdr3_aa: CASSLRLAGGPEQFF

clone_size: .
j_call: TRBJ2-5
d_call: TRBD2
v_call: TRBV5-6
cdr3_nt: TGTGCCAGCAGCTTGTTGCTAGCGGGAGTTGGAGAGACCCAGTACTTC
cdr3_aa: CASSLLLAGVGETQYF

clone_size: few
j_call: TRBJ2-1
d_call: TRBD2
v_call: TRBV6-5
cdr3_nt: TGTGCCGGATCACTAGCGGGGAAAGATTACAATGAGCAGTTCTTC
cdr3_aa: CAGSLAGKDYNEQFF

clone_size: few
j_call: TRBJ2-7
d_call: .
v_call: TRBV29-1
cdr3_nt: TGCAGCGTTGAACAGGGTTGGGGCGAGCAGTACTTC
cdr3_aa: CSVEQGWGEQYF